This T cell receptor (beta chain) was profiled in a study of a mutant IDH1 vaccine in newly diagnosed glioma. The overall study: Vaccination followed radiotherapy alone by 4-6 weeks, or accompanied temozolomide cycles.

Libraries were prepared by immunoSEQ multiplex PCR; TCRdb keeps only in-frame clonotypes and omits some of them. The table shows about 82,000 clones, with 65% to 90% occurring only once. For this clone: Its antigen is unidentified.

Time point given: week 23, last vaccination. Each dose of the vaccine consisted of 300 ug of mutant IDH1 20-mer peptide, with topical imiquimod. CDR1 and CDR2 (germline): MNHEY, SVGAGI. V lost 5 bases, J lost 5 bases, and 3 bases stayed unmatched. The CDR3 has 15 amino acids. This specimen was PBMCs, taken from a glioma patient whose treatment included an IDH1 peptide vaccine. This clonotype was sampled from a man younger than 40 with glioma. Some clones in this sample may be carry-over from other donors' samples. V usage is TRBV6-5 and J usage is TRBJ1-6, with 10 bases matching TRBD1. DNA of the CDR3: TGTGCCAGCAGTGTAGACAGGGGGCATAATTCACCCCTCCACTTT. This encodes CASSVDRGHNSPLHF.